This T cell receptor (beta chain) was observed in a study of CD8 T cells in Susac syndrome. Reverse transcription used about 0.45 to 1 ug RNA and random hexamers. TCRdb re-called the immunoSEQ multiplex PCR reads with MiXCR, one entry per CDR3 protein. The table has some 200,000 distinct CDR3 sequences, roughly 94% seen once; the top ten hold around 0.16%. Specimen: CD8+ T cells from PBMCs. This sequence originates from a human donor with Susac syndrome.

The CDR3 loop is CASSQAGGDTQYF. CDR3 nucleotides: TGCGCCAGCAGCCAAGCGGGGGGAGATACGCAGTATTTT. The chain links TRBV4-1 to TRBJ2-3; TRBD2 aligns across 7 bases. This CDR3 has 13 amino acids. V shed 1 base and J 5 bases; nucleotides not matched to a gene: 0. Germline lookup yields CDR1 MGHRA and CDR2 YSYEKL.